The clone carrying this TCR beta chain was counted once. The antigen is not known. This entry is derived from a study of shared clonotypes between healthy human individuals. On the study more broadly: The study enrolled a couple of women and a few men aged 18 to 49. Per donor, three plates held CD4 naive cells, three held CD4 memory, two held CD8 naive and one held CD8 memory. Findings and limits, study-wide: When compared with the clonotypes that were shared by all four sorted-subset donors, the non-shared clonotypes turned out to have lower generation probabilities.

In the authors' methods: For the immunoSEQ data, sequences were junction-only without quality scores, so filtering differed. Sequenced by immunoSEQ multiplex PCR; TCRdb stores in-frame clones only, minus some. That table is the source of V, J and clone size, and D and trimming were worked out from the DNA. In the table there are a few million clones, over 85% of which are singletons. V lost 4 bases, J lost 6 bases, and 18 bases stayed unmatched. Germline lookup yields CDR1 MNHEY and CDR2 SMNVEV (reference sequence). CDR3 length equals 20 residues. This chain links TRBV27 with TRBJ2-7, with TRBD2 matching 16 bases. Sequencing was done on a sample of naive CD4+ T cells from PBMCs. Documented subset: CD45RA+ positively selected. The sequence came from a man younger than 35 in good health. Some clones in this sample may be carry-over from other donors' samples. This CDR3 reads CASSSRPSGLAGGLRGEQYF. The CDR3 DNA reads TGTGCCAGCAGTTCCAGACCATCGGGACTAGCGGGAGGGCTCAGGGGCGAGCAGTACTTC.